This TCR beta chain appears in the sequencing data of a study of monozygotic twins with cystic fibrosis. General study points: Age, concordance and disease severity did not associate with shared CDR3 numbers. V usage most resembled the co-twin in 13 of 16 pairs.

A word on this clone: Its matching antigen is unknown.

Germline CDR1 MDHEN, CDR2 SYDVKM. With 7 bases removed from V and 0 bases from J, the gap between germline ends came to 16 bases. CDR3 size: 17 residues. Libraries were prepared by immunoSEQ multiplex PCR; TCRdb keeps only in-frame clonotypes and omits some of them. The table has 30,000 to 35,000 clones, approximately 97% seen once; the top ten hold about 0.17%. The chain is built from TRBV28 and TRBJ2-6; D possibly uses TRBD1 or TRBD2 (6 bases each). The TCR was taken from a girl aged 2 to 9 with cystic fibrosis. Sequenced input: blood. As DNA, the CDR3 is TGTGCCAGCAAAGTCCGGGGGCAGTCCTCTGGGGCCAACGTCCTGACTTTC. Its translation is CASKVRGQSSGANVLTF.